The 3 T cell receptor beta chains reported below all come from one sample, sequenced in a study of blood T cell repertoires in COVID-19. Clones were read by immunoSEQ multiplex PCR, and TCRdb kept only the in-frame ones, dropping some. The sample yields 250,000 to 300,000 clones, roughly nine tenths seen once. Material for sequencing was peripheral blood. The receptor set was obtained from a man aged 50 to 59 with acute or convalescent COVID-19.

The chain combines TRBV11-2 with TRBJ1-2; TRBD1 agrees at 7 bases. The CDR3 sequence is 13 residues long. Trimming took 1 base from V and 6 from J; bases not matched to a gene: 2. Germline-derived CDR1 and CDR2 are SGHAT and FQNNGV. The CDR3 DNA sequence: TGTGCCAGCAGCTTAGGACAGGGTGATGGCTACACCTTC. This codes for CASSLGQGDGYTF.

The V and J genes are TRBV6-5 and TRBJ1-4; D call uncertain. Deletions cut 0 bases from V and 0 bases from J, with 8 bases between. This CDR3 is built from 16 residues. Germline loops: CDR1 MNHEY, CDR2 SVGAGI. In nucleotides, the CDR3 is TGTGCCAGCAGTTACTCCCGAGAACCAACTAATGAAAAACTGTTTTTT. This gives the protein CASSYSREPTNEKLFF.

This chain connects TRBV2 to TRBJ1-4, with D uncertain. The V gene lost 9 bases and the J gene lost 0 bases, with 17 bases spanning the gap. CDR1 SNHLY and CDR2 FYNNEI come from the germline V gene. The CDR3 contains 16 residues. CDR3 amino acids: CASRKEGLATNEKLFF. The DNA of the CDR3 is TGTGCCAGTCGAAAGGAAGGACTGGCAACTAATGAAAAACTGTTTTTT.